The clone carrying this T cell receptor (beta chain) was counted at least ten times. The V gene end was trimmed by 5 bases and the J gene end by 4 bases; junction bases not matched to a gene: 6. This CDR3 has 15 amino acids. Germline CDR1 and CDR2: MDHEN and SYDVKM. These data are taken from a study of T cell repertoires in cytomegalovirus infection. Each CDR3 protein gets one entry after TCRdb re-called the reads with MiXCR. Here the sample spans roughly 310,000 distinct CDR3 sequences, about a sixth being singletons. The source material was PBMCs. The TCR comes from a human donor in good health (CMV status not recorded). Some clones in this sample may be carry-over from other donors' samples. The V and J genes are TRBV28 and TRBJ2-1; 9 positions match TRBD1. CDR3 DNA: TGTGCCAGCAGTGAGGACAGGGGAAGATACAATGAGCAGTTCTTC. It translates to CASSEDRGRYNEQFF.